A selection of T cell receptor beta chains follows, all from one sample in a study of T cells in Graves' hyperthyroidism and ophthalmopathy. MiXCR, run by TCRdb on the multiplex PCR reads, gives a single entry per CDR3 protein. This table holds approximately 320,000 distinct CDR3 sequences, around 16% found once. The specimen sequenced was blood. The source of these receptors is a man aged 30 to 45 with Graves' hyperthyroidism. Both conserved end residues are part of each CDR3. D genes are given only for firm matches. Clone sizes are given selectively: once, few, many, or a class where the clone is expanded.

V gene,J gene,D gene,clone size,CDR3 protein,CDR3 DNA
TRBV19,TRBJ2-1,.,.,CATSYGNEQFF,TGTGCCACCTCGTATGGTAATGAGCAGTTCTTC
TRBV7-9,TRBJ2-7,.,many,CASSTTGRVYEQYF,TGTGCCAGCAGCACGACAGGTCGCGTCTACGAGCAGTACTTC
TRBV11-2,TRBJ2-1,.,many,CASSYEEYNEQFF,TGTGCCAGCAGCTATGAGGAGTACAATGAGCAGTTCTTC
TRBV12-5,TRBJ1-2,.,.,CASGLGTEGADGYTF,TGTGCTAGTGGTTTGGGGACAGAGGGCGCCGATGGCTACACCTTC
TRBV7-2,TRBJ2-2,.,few,CASSHGDHTGELFF,TGTGCCAGCAGCCATGGAGACCACACCGGGGAGCTGTTTTTT
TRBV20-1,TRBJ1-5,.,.,CSARDRTSYQPQHF,TGCAGTGCTAGAGATCGAACATCGTATCAGCCCCAGCATTTT
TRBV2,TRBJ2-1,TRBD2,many,CASRAWTSGYNEQFF,TGTGCCAGCAGGGCGTGGACTAGCGGGTACAATGAGCAGTTCTTC
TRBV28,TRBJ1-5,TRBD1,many,CASCDRGYNQPQHF,TGTGCCAGCTGTGACAGGGGCTACAATCAGCCCCAGCATTTT
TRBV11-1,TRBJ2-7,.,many,CASSLGRRHSYEQYF,TGTGCCAGCAGCTTAGGGCGGCGGCACTCCTACGAGCAGTACTTC
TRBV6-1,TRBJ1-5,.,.,CASRSQTDNQPQHF,TGTGCCAGCAGGTCACAGACCGACAATCAGCCCCAGCATTTT
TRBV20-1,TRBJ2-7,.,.,CSNRDLSSYEQYF,TGCAGCAACCGGGACTTGAGCTCCTACGAGCAGTACTTC
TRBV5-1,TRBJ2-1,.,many,CASSLTENYNEQFF,TGCGCCAGCAGCTTGACGGAAAACTACAATGAGCAGTTCTTC
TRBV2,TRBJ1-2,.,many,CASSDDGGGYTF,TGTGCCAGCAGTGATGATGGGGGTGGCTACACCTTC
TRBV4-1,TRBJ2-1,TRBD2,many,CASSHLWGGNEQFF,TGCGCCAGCAGCCATCTGTGGGGAGGGAATGAGCAGTTCTTC
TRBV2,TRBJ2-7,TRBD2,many,CASSPGTSYEQYF,TGTGCCAGCAGTCCCGGGACTAGCTATGAGCAGTACTTC
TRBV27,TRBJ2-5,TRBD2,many,CASSRRGERETQYF,TGTGCCAGCAGCCGACGGGGGGAGAGGGAGACCCAGTACTTC
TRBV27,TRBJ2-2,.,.,CASSLGAYTGELFF,TGTGCCAGCAGTTTAGGGGCATACACCGGGGAGCTGTTTTTT
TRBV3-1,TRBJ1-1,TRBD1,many,CASSHLTGGTEAFF,TGTGCCAGCAGCCACCTAACAGGGGGCACTGAAGCTTTCTTT
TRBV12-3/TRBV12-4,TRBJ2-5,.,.,CASSFRNIGYF,TGTGCCAGCAGTTTTAGAAATATCGGGTACTTC
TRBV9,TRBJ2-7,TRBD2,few,CASSPTSGRGEQYF,TGTGCCAGCAGCCCGACTAGCGGGAGGGGCGAGCAGTACTTC
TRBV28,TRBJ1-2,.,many,CASSVTVFNYGYTF,TGTGCCAGCAGTGTGACAGTGTTCAACTATGGCTACACCTTC
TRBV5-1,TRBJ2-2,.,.,CASRASTFVTHNTVELFF,TGCGCCAGCAGGGCCTCGACATTTGTAACCCACAACACCGTGGAGCTGTTTTTT
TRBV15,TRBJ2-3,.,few,CATNPSGSSTDTQYF,TGTGCCACCAACCCTTCCGGCAGCTCCACAGATACGCAGTATTTT
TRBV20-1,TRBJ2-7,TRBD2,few,CSAGSGFGGLAYYEQYF,TGCAGTGCCGGGTCGGGTTTTGGGGGACTAGCGTACTACGAGCAGTACTTC